This section outlines one T cell receptor (beta chain) sequence together with its context. Source study methods: Amplifying reference gene primers gave estimates of nucleated cell counts. Here immunoSEQ multiplex PCR was the method, and the copy in TCRdb shows in-frame clones only, minus some. Clone size and V and J calls were adopted from that table, with D and trimming inferred from the DNA. The sample holds tens of thousands of clones; 82% are singletons and the top ten take roughly 8.9%. This record comes from a study of blood T cell repertoires in COVID-19. Study-wide context: The origin of the acute and convalescent COVID-19 samples was the United States, Italy and Spain. PBMCs, B-cell-depleted T cells, or T cells provided the cDNA or gDNA that made up the material.

Germline lookup yields CDR1 DFQATT and CDR2 SNEGSKA (reference sequence). The CDR3 contains 16 residues. Trimming left V 3 bases short and J 7 bases short, with 22 bases between. The rearrangement joins TRBV20-1 to TRBJ2-1; D possibly corresponds to TRBD2 (5 bases). The specimen was peripheral blood. The TCR originated in a human donor in a cohort sampled during active COVID-19. The CDR3 spells CSASSPALVSENEQFF. The DNA for the CDR3 is TGCAGTGCTAGTAGCCCCGCACTAGTTAGCGAAAATGAGCAGTTCTTC.